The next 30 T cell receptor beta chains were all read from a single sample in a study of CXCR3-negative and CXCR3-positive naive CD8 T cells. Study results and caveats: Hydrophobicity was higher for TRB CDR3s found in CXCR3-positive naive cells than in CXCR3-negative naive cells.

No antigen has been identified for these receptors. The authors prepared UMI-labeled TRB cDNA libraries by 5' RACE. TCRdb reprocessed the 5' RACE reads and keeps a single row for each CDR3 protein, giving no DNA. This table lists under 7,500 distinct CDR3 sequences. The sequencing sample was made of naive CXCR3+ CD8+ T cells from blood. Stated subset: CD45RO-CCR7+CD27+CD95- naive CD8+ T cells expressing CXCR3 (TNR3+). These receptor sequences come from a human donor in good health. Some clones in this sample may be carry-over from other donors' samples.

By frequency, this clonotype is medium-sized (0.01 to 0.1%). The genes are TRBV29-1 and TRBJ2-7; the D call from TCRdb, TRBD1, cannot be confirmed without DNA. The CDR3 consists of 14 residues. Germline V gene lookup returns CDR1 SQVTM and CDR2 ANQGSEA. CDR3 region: CSVAGTQNSYEQYF.

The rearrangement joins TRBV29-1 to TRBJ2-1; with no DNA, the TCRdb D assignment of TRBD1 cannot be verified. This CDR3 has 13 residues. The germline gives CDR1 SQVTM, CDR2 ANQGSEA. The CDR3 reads CSGDRGLGNEQFF.

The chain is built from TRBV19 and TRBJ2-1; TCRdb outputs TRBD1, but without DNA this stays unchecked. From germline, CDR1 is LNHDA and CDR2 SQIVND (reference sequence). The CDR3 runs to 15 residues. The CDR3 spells CASSLGDSSYNEQFF.

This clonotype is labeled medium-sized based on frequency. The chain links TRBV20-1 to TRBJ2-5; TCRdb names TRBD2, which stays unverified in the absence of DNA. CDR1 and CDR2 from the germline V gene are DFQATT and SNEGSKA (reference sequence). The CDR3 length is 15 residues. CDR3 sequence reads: CSANEGRRRQETQYF.

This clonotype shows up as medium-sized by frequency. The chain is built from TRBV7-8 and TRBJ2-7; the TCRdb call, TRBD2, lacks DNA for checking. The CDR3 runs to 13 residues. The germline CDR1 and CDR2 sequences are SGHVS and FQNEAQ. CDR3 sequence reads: CASSLGLAGEKYF.

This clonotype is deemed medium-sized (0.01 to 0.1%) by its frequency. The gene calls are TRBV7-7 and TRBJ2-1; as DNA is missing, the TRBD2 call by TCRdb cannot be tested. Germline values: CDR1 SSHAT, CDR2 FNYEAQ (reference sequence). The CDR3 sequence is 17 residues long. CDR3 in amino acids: CAVLPTMSSSSEVKQFF.

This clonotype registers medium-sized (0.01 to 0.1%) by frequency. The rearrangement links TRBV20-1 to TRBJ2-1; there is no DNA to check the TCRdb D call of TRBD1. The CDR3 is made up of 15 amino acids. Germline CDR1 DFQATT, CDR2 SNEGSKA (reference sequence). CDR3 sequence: CSARDFAGEYNEQFF.

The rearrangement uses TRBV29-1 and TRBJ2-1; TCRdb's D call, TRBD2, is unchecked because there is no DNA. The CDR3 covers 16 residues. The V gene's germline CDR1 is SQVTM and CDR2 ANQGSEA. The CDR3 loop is CSVEDPTSGNYNEQFF.

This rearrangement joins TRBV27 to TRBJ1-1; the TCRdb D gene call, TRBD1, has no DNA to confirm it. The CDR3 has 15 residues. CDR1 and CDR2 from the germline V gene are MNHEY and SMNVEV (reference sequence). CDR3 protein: CASSSRQGLVTEAFF.

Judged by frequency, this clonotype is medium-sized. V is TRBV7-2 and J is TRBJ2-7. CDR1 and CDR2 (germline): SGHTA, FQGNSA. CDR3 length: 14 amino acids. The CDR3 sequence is CASSLETSSYEQYF. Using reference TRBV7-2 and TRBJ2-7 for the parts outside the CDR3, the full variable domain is GAGVSQSPSNKVTEKGKDVELRCDPISGHTALYWYRQSLGQGLEFLIYFQGNSAPDKSGLPSDRFSAERTGGSVSTLTIQRTQQEDSAVYLCASSLETSSYEQYFGPGTRLTVT.

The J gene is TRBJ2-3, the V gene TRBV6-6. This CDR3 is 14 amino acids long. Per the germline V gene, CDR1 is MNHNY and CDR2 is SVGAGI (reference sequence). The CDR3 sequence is CASSYWSGTDTQYF.

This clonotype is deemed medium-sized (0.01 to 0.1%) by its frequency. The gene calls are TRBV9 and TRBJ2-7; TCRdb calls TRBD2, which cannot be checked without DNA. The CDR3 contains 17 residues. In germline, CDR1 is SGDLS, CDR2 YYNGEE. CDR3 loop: CASSVGGWESGSYEQYF.

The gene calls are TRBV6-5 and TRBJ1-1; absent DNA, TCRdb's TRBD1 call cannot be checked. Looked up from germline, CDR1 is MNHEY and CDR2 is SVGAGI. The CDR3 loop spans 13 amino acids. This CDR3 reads CASSLSGGTEAFF.

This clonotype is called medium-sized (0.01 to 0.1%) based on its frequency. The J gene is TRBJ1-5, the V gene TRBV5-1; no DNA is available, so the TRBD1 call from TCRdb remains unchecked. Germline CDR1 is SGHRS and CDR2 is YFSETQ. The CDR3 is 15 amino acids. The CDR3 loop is CASPKGGLCNQPQHF.

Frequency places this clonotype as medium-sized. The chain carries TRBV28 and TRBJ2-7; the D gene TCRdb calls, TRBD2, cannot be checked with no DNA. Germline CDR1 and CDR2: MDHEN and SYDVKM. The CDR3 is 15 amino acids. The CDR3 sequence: CASSLGTSGLLEQYF.

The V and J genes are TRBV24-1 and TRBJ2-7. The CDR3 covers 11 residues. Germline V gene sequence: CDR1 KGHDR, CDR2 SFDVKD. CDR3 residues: CATSDGLEQYF.

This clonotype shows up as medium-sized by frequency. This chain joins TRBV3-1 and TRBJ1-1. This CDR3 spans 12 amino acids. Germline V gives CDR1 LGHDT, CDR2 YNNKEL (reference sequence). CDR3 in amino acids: CASSRTLTEAFF. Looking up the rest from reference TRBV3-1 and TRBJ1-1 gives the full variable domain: DTAVSQTPKYLVTQMGNDKSIKCEQNLGHDTMYWYKQDSKKFLKIMFSYNNKELIINETVPNRFSPKSPDKAHLNLHINSLELGDSAVYFCASSRTLTEAFFGQGTRLTVV.

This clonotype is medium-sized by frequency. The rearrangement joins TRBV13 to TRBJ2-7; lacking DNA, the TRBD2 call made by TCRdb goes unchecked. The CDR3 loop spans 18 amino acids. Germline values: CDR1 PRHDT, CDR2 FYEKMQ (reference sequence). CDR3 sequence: CASSLSGAGLAGAYEQYF.

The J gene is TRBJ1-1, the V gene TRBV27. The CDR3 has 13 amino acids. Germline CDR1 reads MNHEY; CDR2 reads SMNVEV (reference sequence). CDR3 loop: CASSLHLNTEAFF.

Here the CDR3 reads CASSAGGVGELFF. The rearrangement uses TRBV27 and TRBJ2-2; TCRdb's D gene call, TRBD1, goes unchecked for lack of DNA. In germline, CDR1 is MNHEY, CDR2 SMNVEV (reference sequence). This CDR3 region has 13 residues.

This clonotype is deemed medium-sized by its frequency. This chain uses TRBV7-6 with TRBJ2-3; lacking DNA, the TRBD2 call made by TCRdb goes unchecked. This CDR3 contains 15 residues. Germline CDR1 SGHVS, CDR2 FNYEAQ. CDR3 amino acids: CASSRYSGTTDTQYF.

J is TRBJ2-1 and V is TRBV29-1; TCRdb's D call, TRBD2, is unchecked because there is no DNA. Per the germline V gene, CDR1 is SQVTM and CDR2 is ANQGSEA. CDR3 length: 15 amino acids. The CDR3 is CSVGGGRARFYEQFF.

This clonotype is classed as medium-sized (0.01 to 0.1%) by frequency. Here the CDR3 reads CSAWDRGHDTEAFF. The genes are TRBV29-1 and TRBJ1-1; lacking DNA, the TRBD1 call made by TCRdb goes unchecked. This CDR3 has 14 residues. Germline CDR1 SQVTM, CDR2 ANQGSEA.

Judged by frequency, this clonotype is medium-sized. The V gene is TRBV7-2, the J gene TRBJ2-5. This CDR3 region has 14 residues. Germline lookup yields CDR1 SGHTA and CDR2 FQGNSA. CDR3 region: CASSLAQAEETQYF.

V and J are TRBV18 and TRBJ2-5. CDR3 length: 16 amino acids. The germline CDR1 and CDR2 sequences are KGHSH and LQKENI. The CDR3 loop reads CASSPTSAVLMKTQYF. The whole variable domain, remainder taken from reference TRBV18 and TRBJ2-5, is NAGVMQNPRHLVRRRGQEARLRCSPMKGHSHVYWYRQLPEEGLKFMVYLQKENIIDESGMPKERFSAEFPKEGPSILRIQQVVRGDSAAYFCASSPTSAVLMKTQYFGPGTRLLVL.

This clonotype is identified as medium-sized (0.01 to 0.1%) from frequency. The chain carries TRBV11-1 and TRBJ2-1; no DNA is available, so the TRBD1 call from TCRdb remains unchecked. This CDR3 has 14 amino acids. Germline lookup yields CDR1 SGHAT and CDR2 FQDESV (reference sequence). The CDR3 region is CASSPSGAYNEQFF.

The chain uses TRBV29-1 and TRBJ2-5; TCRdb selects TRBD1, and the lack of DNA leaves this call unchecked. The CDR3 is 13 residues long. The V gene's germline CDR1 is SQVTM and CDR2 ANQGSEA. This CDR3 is CSVEPDSQETQYF.

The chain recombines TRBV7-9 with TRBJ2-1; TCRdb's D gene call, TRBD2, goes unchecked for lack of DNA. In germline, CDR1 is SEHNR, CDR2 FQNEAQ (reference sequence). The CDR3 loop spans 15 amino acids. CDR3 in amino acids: CASSVDGGHYNEQFF.

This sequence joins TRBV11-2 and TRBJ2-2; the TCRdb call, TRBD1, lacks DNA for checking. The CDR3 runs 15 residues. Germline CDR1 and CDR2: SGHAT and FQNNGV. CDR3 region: CASSAGTANTGELFF.

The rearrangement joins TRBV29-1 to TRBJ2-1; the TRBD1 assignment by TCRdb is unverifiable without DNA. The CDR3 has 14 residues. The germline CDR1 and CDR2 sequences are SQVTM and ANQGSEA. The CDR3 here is CSVQAGTGFDEQFF.